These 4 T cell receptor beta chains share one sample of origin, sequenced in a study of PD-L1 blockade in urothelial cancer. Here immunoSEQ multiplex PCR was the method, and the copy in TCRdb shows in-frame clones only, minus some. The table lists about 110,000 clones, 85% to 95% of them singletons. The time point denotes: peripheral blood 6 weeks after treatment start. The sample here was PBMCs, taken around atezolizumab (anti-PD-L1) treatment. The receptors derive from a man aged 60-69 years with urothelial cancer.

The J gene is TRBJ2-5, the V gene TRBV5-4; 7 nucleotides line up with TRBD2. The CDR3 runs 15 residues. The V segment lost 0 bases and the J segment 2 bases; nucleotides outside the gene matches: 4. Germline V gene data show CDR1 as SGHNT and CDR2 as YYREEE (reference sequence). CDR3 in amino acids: CASSLEPSGQETQYF. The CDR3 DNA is TGTGCCAGCAGCTTGGAACCTAGCGGACAAGAGACCCAGTACTTC.

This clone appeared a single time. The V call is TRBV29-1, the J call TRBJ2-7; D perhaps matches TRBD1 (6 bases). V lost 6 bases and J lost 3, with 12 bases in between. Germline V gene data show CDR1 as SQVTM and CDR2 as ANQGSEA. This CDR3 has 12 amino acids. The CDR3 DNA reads TGCAGCGTCGGACAGCCGAGCTACGAGCAGTACTTC. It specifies CSVGQPSYEQYF.

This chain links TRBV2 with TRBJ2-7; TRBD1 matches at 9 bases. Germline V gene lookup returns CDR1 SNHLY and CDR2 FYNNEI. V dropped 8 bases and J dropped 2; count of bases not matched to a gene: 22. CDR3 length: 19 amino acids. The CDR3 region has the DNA TGTGCCAGCCACGTTCTCCCTCGGCGACAGGGGGGCCTCCCCTACGAGCAGTACTTC. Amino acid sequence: CASHVLPRRQGGLPYEQYF. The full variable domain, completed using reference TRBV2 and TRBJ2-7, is EPEVTQTPSHQVTQMGQEVILRCVPISNHLYFYWYRQILGQKVEFLVSFYNNEISEKSEIFDDQFSVERPDGSNFTLKIRSTKLEDSAMYFCASHVLPRRQGGLPYEQYFGPGTRLTVT.

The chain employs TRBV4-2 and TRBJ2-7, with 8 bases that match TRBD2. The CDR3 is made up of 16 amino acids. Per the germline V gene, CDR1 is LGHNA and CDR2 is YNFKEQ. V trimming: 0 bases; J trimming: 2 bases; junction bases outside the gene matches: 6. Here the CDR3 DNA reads TGTGCCAGCAGCCAAGATACGGCGGGAGGTGCCTACGAGCAGTACTTC. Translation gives CASSQDTAGGAYEQYF.